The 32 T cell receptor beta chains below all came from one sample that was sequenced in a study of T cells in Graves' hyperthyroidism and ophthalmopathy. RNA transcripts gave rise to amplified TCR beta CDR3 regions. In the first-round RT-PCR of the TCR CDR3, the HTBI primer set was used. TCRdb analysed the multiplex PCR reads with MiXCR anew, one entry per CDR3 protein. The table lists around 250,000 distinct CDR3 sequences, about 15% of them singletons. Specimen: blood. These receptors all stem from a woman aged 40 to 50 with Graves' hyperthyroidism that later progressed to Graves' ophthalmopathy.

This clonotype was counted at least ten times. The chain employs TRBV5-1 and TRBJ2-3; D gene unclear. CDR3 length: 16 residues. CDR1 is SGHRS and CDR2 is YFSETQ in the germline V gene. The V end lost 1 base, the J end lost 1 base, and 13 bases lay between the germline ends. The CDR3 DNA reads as TGCGCCAGCAGCTTGACCCTCCACGGCCGCACAGATACGCAGTATTTT. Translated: CASSLTLHGRTDTQYF.

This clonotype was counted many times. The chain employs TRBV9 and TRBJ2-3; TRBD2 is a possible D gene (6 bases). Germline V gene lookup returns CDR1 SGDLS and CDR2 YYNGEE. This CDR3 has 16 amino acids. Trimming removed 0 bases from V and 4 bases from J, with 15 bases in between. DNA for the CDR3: TGTGCCAGCAGCGTAGGGTCTGGAGGGTTACCAGATACGCAGTATTTT. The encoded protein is CASSVGSGGLPDTQYF.

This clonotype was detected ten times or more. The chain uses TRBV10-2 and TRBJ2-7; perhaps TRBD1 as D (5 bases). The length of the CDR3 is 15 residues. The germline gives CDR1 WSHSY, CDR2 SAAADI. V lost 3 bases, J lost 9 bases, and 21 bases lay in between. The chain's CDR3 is CASSEGVGQNLGQYF. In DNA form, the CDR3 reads TGCGCCAGCAGTGAAGGGGTCGGTCAAAACCTTGGGCAGTACTTC.

The CDR3: CASSRLGARGYNEQFF. CDR3 DNA: TGTGCCAGCAGCAGATTAGGGGCGAGAGGCTACAATGAGCAGTTCTTC. V usage is TRBV7-9 and J usage is TRBJ2-1; maybe TRBD1 (5 bases). Germline assignment: CDR1 SEHNR and CDR2 FQNEAQ (reference sequence). The ends were cut back, 5 bases at V and 3 bases at J, with 17 bases in the middle. The CDR3 covers 16 residues.

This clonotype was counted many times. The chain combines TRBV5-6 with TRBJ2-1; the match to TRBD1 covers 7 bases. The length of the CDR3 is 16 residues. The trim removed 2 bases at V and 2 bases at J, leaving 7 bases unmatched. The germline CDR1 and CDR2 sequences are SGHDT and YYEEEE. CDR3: CASSFPTGDPYNEQFF. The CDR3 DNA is TGTGCCAGCAGCTTTCCAACAGGGGATCCCTACAATGAGCAGTTCTTC. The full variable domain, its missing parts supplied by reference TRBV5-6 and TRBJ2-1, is DAGVTQSPTHLIKTRGQQVTLRCSPKSGHDTVSWYQQALGQGPQFIFQYYEEEERQRGNFPDRFSGHQFPNYSSELNVNALLLGDSALYLCASSFPTGDPYNEQFFGPGTRLTVL.

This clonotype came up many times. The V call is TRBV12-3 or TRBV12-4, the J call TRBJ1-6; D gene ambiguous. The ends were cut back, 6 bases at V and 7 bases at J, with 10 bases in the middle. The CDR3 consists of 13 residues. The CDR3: CASSRGPNSPLHF. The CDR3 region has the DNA TGTGCCAGCAGCCGGGGTCCCAATTCACCCCTCCACTTT.

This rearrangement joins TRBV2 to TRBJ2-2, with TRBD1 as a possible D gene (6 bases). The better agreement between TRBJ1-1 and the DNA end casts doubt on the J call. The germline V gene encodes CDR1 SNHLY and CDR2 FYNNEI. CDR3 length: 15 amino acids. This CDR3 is CASSEYGQSPQGAFF. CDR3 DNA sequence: TGTGCCAGCAGTGAATACGGACAGTCCCCCCAGGGAGCTTTCTTT.

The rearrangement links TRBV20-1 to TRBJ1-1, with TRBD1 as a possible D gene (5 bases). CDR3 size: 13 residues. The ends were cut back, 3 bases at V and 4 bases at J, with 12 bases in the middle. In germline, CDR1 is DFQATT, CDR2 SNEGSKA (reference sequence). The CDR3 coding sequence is TGCAGTGCTAGTAAGGGGTTTGGCACTGAAGCTTTCTTT. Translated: CSASKGFGTEAFF.

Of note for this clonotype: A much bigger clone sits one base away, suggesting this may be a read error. CDR3 region: CSALTGAEETQHF. In nucleotides, the CDR3 is TGCAGCGCCTTGACTGGGGCTGAAGAGACCCAGCACTTC. The rearrangement links TRBV29-1 to TRBJ2-5, with D perhaps TRBD1 (5 bases). This CDR3 is 13 amino acids long. Germline V gives CDR1 SQVTM, CDR2 ANQGSEA.

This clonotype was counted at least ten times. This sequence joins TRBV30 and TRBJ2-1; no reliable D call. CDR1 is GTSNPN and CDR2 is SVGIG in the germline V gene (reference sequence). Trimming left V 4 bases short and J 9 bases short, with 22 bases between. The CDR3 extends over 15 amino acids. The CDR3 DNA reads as TGTGCCTGGACTTCAGGCAGGCTAGAGATGACTGAGCAGTTCTTC. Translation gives CAWTSGRLEMTEQFF.

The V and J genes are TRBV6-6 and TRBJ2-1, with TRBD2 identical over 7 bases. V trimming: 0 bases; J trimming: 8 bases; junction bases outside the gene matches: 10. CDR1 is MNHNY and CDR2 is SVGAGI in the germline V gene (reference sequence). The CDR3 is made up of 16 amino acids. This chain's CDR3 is CASSYSGPGGLHEQFF. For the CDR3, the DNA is TGTGCCAGCAGTTACTCCGGTCCGGGGGGTTTACATGAGCAGTTCTTC.

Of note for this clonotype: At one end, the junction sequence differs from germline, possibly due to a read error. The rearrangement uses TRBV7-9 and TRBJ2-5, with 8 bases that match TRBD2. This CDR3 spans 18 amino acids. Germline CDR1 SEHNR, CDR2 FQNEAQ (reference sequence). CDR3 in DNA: TGTGCCAGCAGCTTAGAGGGAGTGGGCGGCCGGGGGGGAACTGACCCCAACTTC. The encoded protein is CASSLEGVGGRGGTDPNF.

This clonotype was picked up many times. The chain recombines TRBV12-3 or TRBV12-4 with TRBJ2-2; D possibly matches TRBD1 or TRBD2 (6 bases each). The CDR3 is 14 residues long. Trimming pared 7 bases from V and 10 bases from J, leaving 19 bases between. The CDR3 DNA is TGTGCCAGCACTCCCGTAAGGGGGGTCCAGGAGCTGTTTTTT. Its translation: CASTPVRGVQELFF.

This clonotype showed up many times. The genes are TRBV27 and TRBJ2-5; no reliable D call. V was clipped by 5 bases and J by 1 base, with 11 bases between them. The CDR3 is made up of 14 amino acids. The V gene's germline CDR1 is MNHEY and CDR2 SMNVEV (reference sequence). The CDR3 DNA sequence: TGTGCCAGCAGTCCCCTCTGGGGCCAAGAGACCCAGTACTTC. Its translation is CASSPLWGQETQYF.

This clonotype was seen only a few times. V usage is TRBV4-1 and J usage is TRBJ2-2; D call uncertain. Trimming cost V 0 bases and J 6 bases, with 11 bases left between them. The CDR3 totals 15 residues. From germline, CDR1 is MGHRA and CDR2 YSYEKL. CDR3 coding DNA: TGCGCCAGCAGCCAAGAGGGGTGGCAGGCCGGGGAGCTGTTTTTT. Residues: CASSQEGWQAGELFF.

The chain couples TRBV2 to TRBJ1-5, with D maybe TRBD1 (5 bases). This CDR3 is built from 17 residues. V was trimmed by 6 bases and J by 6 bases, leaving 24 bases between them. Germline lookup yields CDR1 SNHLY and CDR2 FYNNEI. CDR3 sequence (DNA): TGTGCCAGCAGCCCCCTCGGGTGGGGCGCGGAGGGTCAGCCCCAGCATTTT. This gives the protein CASSPLGWGAEGQPQHF. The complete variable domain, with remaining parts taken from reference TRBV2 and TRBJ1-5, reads EPEVTQTPSHQVTQMGQEVILRCVPISNHLYFYWYRQILGQKVEFLVSFYNNEISEKSEIFDDQFSVERPDGSNFTLKIRSTKLEDSAMYFCASSPLGWGAEGQPQHFGDGTRLSIL.

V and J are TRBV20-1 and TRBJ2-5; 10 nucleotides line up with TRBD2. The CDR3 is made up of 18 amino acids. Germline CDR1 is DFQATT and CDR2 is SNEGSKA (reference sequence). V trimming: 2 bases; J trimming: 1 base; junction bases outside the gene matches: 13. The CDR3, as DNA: TGCAGTGCTAGACCTAGCGGGAGAGGGGGTGGGATCCAAGAGACCCAGTACTTC. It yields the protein CSARPSGRGGGIQETQYF.

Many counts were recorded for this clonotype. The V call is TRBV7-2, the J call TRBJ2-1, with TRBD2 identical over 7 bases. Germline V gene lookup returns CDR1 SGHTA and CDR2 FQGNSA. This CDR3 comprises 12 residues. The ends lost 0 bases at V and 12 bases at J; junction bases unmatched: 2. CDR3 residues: CASSLAGGRQFF. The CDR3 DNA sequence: TGTGCCAGCAGCTTAGCTGGCGGGAGGCAGTTCTTC. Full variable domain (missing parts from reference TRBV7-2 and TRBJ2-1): GAGVSQSPSNKVTEKGKDVELRCDPISGHTALYWYRQSLGQGLEFLIYFQGNSAPDKSGLPSDRFSAERTGGSVSTLTIQRTQQEDSAVYLCASSLAGGRQFFGPGTRLTVL.

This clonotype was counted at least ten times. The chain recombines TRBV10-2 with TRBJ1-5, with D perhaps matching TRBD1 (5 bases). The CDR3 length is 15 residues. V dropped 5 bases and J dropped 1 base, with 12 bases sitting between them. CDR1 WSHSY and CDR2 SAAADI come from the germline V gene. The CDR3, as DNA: TGCGCCAGCAGTCCAAGACAGAAAAGCAATCAGCCCCAGCATTTT. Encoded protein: CASSPRQKSNQPQHF.

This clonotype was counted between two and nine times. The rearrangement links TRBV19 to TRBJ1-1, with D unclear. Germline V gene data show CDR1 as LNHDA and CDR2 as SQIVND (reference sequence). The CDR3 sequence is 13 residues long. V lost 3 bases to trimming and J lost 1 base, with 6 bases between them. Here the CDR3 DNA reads TGTGCCAGTAGTATTAGGGAGAACACTGAAGCTTTCTTT. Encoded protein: CASSIRENTEAFF.

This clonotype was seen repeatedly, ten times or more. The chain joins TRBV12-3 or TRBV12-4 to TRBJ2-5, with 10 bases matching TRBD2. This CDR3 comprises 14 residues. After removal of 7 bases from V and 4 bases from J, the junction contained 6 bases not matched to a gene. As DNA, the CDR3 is TGTGCCAGCACCCTAGCGGGAGCTGGAGAGACCCAGTACTTC. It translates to CASTLAGAGETQYF.

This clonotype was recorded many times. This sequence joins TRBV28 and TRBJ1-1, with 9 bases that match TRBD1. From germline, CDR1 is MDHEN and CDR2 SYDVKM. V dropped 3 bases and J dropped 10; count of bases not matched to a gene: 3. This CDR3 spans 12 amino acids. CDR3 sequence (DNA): TGTGCCAGCAGTTTGTACAGGGGGCTAGCTTTCTTT. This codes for CASSLYRGLAFF.

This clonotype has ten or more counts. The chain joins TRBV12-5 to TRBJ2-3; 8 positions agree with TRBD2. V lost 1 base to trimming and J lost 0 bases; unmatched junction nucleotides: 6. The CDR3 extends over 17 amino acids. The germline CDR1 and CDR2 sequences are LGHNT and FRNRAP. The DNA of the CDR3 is TGTGCTAGTGGTTTGGCGGGCGCTAGCGGGAGCACAGATACGCAGTATTTT. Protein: CASGLAGASGSTDTQYF.

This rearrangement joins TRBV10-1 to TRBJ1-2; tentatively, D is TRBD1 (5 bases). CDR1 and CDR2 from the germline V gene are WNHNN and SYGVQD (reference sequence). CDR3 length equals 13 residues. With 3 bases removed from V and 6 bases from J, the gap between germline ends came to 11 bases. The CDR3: CASSESGDHGYTF. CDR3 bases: TGCGCCAGCAGTGAATCGGGGGATCATGGCTACACCTTC.

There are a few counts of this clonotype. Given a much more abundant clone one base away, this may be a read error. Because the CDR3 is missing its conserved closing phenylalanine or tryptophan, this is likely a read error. The CDR3 loop is CASSQGALAAVGYEQYS. The CDR3 DNA reads as TGTGCCAGCAGCCAAGGGGCGCTAGCGGCTGTCGGATACGAGCAGTACTCC. The rearrangement uses TRBV3-1 and TRBJ2-7, with TRBD2 identical over 7 bases. The CDR3 is 17 amino acids. CDR1 is LGHDT, CDR2 YNNKEL, per germline (reference sequence). V lost 1 base and J lost 4; bases outside the gene matches: 13.

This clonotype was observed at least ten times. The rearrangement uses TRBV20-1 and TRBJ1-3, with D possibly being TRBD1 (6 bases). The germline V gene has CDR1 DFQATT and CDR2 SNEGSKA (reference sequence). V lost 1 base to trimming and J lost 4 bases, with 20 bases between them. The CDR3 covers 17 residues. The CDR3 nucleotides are TGCAGTGCTAGAGTCGCGTCGGGAGGGGGGCCAGGAAACACCATATATTTT. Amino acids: CSARVASGGGPGNTIYF.

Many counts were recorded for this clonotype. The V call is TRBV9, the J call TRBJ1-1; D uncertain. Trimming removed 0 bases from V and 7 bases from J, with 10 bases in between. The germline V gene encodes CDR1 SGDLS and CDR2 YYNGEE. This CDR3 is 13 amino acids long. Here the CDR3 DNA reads TGTGCCAGCAGCGTAGCTCTTGACGATGAAGCTTTCTTT. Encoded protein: CASSVALDDEAFF.

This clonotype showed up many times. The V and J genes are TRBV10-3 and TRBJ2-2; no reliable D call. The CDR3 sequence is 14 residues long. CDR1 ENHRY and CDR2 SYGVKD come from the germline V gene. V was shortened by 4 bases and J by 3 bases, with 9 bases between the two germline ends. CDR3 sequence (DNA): TGTGCCATCAGTGGGGGTCCGGACACCGGGGAGCTGTTTTTT. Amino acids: CAISGGPDTGELFF.

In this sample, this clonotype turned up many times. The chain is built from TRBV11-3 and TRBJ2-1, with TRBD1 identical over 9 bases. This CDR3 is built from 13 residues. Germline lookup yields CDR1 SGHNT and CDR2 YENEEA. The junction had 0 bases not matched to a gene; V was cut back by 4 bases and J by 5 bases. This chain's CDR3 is CASSWTGDNEQFF. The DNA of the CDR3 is TGTGCCAGCAGCTGGACAGGGGACAATGAGCAGTTCTTC.

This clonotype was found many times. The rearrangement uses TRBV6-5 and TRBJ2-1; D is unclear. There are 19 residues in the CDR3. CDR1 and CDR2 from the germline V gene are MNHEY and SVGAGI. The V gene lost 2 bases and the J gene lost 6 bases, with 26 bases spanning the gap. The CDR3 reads CASSYRNKQLGRRTNEQFF. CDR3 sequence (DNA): TGTGCCAGCAGTTACCGTAATAAACAGTTGGGCCGCCGTACCAATGAGCAGTTCTTC.

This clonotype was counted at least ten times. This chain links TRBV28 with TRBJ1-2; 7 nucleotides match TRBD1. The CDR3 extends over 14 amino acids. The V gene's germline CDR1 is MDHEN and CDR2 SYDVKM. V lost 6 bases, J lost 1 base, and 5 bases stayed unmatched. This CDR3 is CASRLDRVNYGYTF. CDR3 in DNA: TGTGCCAGCAGACTCGACAGGGTTAACTATGGCTACACCTTC.

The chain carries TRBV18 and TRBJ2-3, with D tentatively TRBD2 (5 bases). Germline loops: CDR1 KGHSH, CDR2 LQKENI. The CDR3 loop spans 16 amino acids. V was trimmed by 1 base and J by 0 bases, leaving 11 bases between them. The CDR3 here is CASSPRPRGSTDTQYF. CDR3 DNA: TGTGCCAGCTCACCACGGCCTCGGGGTAGCACAGATACGCAGTATTTT.